The 2 T cell receptor beta chains below were found in one sample sequenced in a study of T cell repertoires in cytomegalovirus infection. TCRdb re-derived calls from the reads in MiXCR, one entry per CDR3 protein. This table has 600,000 to 800,000 distinct CDR3 sequences, 20% to 25% appearing once. Sequencing was carried out using CD8+ T cells from PBMCs. These receptors were taken from a human donor in good health (CMV status not recorded). Some clones in this sample may be carry-over from other donors' samples.

This clonotype was detected only a few times. The CDR3 sequence: CSGLAEKLFF. CDR3 DNA: TGCAGCGGTTTAGCGGAAAAACTGTTTTTT. The V call is TRBV29-1, the J call TRBJ1-4; D unresolved. V lost 7 bases and J lost 8, with 8 bases in between. The CDR3 runs 10 residues. The germline V gene has CDR1 SQVTM and CDR2 ANQGSEA.

This clonotype was seen only once. Germline is not matched at one junction end, which may reflect a read error. In nucleotides, the CDR3 is TGTACCAGCAGCCCTGGGACAGAACCATACTATGGCTACACCTTC. Protein product: CTSSPGTEPYYGYTF. The chain has TRBV7-9 and TRBJ1-2; TRBD1 matches 7 bases. The CDR3 loop spans 15 amino acids. CDR1 SEHNR and CDR2 FQNEAQ come from the germline V gene (reference sequence).